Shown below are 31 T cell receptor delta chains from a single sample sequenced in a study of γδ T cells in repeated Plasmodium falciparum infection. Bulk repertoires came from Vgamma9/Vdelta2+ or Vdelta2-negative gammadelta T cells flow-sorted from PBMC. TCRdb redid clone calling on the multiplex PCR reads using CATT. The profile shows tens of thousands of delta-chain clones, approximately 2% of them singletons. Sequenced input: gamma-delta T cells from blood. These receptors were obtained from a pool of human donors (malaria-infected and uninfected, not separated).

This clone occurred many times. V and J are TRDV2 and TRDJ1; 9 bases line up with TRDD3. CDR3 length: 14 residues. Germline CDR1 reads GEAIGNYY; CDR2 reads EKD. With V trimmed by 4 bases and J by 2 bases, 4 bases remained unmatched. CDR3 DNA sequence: TGTGCCTGTGATGTACTGGGGGAAACCGATAAACTCATCTTT. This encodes CACDVLGETDKLIF.

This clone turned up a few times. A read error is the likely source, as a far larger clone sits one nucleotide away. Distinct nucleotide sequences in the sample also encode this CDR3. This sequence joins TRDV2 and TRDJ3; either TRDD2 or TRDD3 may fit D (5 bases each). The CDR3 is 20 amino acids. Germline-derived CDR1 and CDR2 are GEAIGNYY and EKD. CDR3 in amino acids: CACDFRAGRYSPWDTRQMFF. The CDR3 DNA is TGCGCCTGTGACTTCCGTGCTGGGAGATACTCCCCCTGGGACACCCGACAGATGTTTTTC.

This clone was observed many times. CDR3 bases: TGTGCTCTTGGGGAAGGAGCTGGGGGGCTAACCGATAAACTCATCTTT. Its protein product is CALGEGAGGLTDKLIF. The chain carries TRDV1 and TRDJ1, with TRDD3 matching over 7 bases. From germline, CDR1 is TSWWSYY and CDR2 QGS. The CDR3 contains 16 residues. V was clipped by 2 bases and J by 2 bases; unmatched bases: 8.

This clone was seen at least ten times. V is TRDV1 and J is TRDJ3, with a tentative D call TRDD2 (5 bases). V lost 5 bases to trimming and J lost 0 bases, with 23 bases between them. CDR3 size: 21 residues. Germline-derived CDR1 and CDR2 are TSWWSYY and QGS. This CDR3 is CALGLYFHTMGRSWDTRQMFF. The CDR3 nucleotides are TGTGCTCTTGGGCTTTACTTCCATACAATGGGTCGCTCCTGGGACACCCGACAGATGTTTTTC.

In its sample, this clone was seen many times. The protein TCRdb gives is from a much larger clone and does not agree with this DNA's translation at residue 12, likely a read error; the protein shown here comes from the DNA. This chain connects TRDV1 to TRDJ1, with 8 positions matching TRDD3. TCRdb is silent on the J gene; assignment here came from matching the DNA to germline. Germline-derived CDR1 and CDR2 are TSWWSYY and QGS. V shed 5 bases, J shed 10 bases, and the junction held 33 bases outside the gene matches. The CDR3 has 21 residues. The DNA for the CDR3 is TGTGCTCTTGGGAGGTTTCTCTTAGGGCTGGGGATACCCCATCAGCATATCGGACTCATCTTT. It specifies CALGRFLLGLGIPHQHIGLIF.

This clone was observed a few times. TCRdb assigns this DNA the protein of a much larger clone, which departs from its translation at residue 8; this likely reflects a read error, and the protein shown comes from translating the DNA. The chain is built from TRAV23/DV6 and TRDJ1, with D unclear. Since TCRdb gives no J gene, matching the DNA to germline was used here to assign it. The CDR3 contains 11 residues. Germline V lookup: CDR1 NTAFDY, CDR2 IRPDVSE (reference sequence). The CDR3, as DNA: TGTGCAGCAACCTCTTACGATAGACTCATCTTT. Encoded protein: CAATSYDRLIF.

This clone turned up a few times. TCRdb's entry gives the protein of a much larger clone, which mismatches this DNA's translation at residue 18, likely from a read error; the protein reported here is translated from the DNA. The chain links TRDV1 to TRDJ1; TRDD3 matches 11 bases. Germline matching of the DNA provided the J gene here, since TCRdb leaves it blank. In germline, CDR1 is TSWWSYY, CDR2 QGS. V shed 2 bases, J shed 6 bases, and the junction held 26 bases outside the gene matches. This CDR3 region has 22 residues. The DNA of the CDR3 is TGTGCTCTTGGGGAAACGAGAATTCCTACGTGGGCTGGGGGATACAGGGACAATAAACTCATCTTT. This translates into CALGETRIPTWAGGYRDNKLIF.

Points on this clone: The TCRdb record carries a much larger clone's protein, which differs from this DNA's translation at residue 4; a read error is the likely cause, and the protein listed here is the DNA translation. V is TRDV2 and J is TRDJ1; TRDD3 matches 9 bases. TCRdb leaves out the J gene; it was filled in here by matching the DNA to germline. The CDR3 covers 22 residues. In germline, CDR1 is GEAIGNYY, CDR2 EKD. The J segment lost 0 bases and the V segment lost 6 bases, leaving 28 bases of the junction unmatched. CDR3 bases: TGTGCCTGTCACCGTAATCGGGAAGGGGGATACAACCACCCACTGTACACCGATAAACTCATCTTT. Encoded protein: CACHRNREGGYNHPLYTDKLIF.

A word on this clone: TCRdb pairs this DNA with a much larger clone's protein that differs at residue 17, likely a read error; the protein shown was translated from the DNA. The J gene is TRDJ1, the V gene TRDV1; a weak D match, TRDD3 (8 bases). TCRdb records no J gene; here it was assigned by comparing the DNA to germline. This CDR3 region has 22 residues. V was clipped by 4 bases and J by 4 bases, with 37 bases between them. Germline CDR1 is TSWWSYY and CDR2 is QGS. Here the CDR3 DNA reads TGTGCTCTTGGGGTTCCCTTCCTCCGTCGGGGCTGGGGGACCCGATACATCGATAAACTCATCTTT. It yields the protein CALGVPFLRRGWGTRYIDKLIF.

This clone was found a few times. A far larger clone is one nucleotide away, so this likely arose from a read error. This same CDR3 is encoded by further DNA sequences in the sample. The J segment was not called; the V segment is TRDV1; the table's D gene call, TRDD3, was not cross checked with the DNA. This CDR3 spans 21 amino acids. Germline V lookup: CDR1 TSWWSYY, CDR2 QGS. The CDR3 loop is CALGRLLPLLGIPMYTDKLIF. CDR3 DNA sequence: TGTGCTCTTGGGCGTCTCCTTCCTTTATTGGGGATCCCCATGTACACCGATAAACTAATCTTT.

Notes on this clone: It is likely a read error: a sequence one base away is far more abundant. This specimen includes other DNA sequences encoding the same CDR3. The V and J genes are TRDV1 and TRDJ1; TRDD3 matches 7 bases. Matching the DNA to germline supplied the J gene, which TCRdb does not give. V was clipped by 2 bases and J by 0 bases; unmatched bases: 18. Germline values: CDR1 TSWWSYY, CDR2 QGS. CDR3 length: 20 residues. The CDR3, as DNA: TGTGCTCTTGGGGAATCAGCCTACCTTATACTGGGGATCTACACCGATAAACTCATCTTT. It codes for CALGESAYLILGIYTDKLIF.

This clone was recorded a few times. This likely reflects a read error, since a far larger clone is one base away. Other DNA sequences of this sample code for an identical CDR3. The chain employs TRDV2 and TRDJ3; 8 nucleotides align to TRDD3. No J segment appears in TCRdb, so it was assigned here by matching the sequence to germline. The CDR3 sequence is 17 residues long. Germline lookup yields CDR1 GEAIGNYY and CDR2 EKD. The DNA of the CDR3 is TGTGCCTGTGACAAAACTGGGGGCTCCTGGGATACCCGACAGATGTTTTTC. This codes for CACDKTGGSWDTRQMFF.

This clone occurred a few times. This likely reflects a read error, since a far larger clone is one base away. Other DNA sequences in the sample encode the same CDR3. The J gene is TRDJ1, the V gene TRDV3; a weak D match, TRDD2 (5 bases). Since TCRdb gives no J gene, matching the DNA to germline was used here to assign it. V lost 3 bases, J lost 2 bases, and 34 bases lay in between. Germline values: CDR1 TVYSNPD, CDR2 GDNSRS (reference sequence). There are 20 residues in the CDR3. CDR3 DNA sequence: TGTGCCTTCAAGGGCTTTAACCAACGGCCCATTTTCCCTACTACCGATAAACTCATCTTT. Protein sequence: CAFKGFNQRPIFPTTDKLIF.

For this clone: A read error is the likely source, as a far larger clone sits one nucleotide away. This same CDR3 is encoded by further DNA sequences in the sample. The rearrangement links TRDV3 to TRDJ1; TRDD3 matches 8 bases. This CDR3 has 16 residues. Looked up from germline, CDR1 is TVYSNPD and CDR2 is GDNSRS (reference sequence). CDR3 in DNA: TGTGCCTTTGATTACTGGGGGCCAGCGTACACCGATAAACTAATCTTT. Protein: CAFDYWGPAYTDKLIF.

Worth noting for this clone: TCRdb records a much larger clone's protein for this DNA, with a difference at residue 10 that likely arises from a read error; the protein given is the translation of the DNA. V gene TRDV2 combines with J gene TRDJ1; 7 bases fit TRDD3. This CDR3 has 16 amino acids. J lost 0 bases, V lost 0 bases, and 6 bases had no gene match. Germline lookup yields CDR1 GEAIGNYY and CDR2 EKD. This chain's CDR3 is CACDTVGDGNTDKLIF. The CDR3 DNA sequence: TGTGCCTGTGACACCGTGGGGGACGGGAACACCGATAAACTCATCTTT.

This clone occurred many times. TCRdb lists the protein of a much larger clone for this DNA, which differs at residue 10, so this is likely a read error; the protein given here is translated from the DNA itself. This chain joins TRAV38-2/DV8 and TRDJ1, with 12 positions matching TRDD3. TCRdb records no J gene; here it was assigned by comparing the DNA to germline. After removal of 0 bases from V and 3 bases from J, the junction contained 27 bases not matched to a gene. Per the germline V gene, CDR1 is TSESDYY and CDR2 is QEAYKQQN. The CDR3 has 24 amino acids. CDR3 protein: CAYRSARRWGPLLGDTWSADKLIF. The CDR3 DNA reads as TGTGCTTATAGGAGCGCGAGACGTTGGGGCCCTTTACTGGGGGATACTTGGTCGGCCGATAAACTCATCTTT.

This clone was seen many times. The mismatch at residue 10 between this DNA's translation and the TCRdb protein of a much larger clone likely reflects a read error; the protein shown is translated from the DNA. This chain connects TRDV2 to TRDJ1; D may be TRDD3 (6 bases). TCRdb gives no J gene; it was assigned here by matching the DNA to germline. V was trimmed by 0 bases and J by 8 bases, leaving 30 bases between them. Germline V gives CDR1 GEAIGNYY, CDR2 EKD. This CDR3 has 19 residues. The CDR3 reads CACDTVGVGGTGNEVKLIF. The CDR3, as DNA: TGTGCCTGTGACACCGTTGGGGTGGGGGGTACGGGAAATGAGGTAAAACTCATCTTT.

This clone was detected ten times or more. The CDR3 DNA follows: TGTGCTCTTGGGGAAAGTAGTTTGGCCGATAAACTCATCTTT. The encoded protein is CALGESSLADKLIF. The V call is TRDV1, the J call TRDJ1, with D unresolved. TCRdb lists no J gene, so it was determined here by aligning the DNA to germline. Germline V CDR1 and CDR2: TSWWSYY, QGS. The CDR3 spans 14 residues. Between the trimmed V and J ends, which lost 2 bases and 3 bases, there was a span of 10 bases.

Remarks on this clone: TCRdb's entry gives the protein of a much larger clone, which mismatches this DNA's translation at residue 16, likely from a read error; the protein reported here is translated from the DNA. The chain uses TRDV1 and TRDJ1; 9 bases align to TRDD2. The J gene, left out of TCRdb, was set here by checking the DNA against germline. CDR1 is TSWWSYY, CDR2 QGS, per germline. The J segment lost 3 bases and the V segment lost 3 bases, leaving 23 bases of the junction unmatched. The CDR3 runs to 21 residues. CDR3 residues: CALGEAFLLKGDLQTPDKLIF. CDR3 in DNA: TGTGCTCTTGGGGAGGCCTTCCTACTTAAGGGGGATCTCCAAACCCCCGATAAACTCATCTTT.

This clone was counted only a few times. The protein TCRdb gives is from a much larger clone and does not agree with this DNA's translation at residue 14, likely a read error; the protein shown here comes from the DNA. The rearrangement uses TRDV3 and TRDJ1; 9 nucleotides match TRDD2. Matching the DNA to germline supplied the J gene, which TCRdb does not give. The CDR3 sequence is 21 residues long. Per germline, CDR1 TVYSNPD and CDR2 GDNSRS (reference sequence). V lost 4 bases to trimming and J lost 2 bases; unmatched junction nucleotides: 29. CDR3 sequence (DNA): TGTGCCTCCGGGGGCCCCTTCCTACAATGGGGGCCTCTACGGGGGACCGATAAACTCATCTTT. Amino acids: CASGGPFLQWGPLRGTDKLIF.

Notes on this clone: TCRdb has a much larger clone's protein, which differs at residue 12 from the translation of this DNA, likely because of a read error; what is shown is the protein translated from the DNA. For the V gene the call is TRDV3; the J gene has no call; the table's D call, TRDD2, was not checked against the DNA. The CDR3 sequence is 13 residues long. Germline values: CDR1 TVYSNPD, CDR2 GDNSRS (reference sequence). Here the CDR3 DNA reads TGTGCCTTTAAGCTTTCCTACACCGATAAACTCACCTTT. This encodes CAFKLSYTDKLTF.

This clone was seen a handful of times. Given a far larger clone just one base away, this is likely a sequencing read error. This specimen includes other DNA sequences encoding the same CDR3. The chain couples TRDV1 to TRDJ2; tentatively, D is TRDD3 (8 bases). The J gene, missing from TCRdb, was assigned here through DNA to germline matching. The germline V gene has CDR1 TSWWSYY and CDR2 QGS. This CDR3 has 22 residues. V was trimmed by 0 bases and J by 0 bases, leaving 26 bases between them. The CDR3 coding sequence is TGTGCTCTTGGGGAACTAGGTTCTTCCTATGTGGGATACGCGCCTTTGACAGCACAACTCTTCTTT. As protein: CALGELGSSYVGYAPLTAQLFF.

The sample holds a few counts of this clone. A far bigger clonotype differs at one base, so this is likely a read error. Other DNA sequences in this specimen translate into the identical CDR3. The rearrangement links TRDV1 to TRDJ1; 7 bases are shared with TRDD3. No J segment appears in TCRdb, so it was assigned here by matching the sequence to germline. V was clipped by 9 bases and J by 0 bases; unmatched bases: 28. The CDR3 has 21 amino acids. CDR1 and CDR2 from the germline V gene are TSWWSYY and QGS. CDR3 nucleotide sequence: TGTGCTCTCGGGAAGGGCCCCCCAGGACCTCTACCCTGGGGGTACACCGATAAACTCATCTTT. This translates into CALGKGPPGPLPWGYTDKLIF.

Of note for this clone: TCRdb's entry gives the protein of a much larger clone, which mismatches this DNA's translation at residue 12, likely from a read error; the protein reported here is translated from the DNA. The DNA of the CDR3 is TGTGCCTGTGACACCGTGAACCCCGGTGCCGATAGACTCATCTTT. Its translation: CACDTVNPGADRLIF. This chain uses TRDV2 with TRDJ1, with unresolved D. The J gene comes from matching the DNA to germline here; TCRdb lacks it. The CDR3 sequence is 15 residues long. The V gene's germline CDR1 is GEAIGNYY and CDR2 EKD.

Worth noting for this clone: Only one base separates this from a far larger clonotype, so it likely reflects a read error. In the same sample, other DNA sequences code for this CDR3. DNA of the CDR3: TGTGCTCTTGGGGAAGTGTATCCCAGGAGGATGGGGGACTGGACCGATAAACTCATCTTT. It translates to CALGEVYPRRMGDWTDKLIF. This chain connects TRDV1 to TRDJ1, with 7 bases matching TRDD3. TCRdb gives no J gene; it was assigned here by matching the DNA to germline. CDR1 and CDR2 from the germline V gene are TSWWSYY and QGS. This CDR3 has 20 amino acids. With 2 bases clipped from V and 2 bases from J, the junction kept 20 bases outside the gene matches.

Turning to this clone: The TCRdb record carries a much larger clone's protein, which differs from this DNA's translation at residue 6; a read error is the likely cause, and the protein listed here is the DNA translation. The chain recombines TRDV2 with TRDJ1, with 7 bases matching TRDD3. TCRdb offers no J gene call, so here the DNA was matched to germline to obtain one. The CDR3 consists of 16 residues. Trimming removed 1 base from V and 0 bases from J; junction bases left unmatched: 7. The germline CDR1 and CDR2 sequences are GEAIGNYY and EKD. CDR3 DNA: TGTGCCTGTGACACTCGGGGGATCAAGTACACCGATAAACTCATCTTT. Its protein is CACDTRGIKYTDKLIF.

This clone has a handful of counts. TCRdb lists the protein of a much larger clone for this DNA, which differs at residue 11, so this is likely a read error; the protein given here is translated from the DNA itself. CDR3 in amino acids: CAFLLPSYWGVRSPYYTDKLIF. In nucleotides, the CDR3 is TGTGCCTTCCTCCTTCCTTCGTACTGGGGGGTACGTTCACCTTATTACACCGATAAACTCATCTTT. This sequence joins TRDV3 and TRDJ1, with D possibly TRDD3 on 8 matching bases. The J gene was not available in TCRdb and was assigned here by matching the DNA to germline segments. The germline gives CDR1 TVYSNPD, CDR2 GDNSRS (reference sequence). V was cut by 3 bases and J by 0 bases, with 38 bases left in between. The CDR3 extends over 22 amino acids.

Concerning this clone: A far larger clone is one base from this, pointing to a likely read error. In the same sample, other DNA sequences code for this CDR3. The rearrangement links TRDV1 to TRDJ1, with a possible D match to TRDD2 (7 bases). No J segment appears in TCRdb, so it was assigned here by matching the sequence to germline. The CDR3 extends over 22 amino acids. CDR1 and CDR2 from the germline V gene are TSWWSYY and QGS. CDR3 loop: CALGAFVPTPSWGARYTDKLIF. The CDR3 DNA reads TGTGCTCTCGGGGCCTTCGTTCCTACACCGAGTTGGGGGGCCCGGTACACCGATAAACTCATCTTT.

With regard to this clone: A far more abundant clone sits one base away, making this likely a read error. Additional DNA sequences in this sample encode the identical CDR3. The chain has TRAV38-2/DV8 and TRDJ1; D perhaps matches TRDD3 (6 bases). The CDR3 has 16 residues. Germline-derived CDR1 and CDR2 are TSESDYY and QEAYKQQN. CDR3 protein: CAYRASRYGYTDKLIF. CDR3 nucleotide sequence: TGTGCTTATAGGGCCAGTCGATACGGATACACCGATAAGCTCATCTTT.

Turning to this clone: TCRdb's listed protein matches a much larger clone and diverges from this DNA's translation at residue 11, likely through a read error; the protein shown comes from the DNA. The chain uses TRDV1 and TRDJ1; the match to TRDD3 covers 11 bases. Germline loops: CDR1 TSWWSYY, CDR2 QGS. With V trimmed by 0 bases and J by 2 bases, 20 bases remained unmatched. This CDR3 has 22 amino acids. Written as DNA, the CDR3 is TGTGCTCTTGGGGAACTACTACTGGGGGATAAATACCCCCCATCTAGTACCGATAAACTCATCTTT. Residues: CALGELLLGDKYPPSSTDKLIF.

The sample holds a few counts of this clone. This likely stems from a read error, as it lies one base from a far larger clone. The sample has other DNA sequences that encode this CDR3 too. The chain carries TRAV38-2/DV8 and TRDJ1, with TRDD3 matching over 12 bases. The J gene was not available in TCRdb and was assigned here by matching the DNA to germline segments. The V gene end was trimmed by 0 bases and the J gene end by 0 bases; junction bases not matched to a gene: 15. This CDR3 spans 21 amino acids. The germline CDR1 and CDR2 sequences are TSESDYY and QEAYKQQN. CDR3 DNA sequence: TGTGCTTATAGGAGCGCGGTATACTTCCAACTGGGGGATACCTACACCGATAAACTCATCTTT. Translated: CAYRSAVYFQLGDTYTDKLIF.